The rows below give T cell receptor beta chains drawn from one sample of a study of blood T cell repertoires in COVID-19. TCRdb keeps only in-frame clones here, not all; method: immunoSEQ multiplex PCR. The profile shows more than 110,000 clones, roughly four fifths of them singletons. The specimen sequenced was peripheral blood. These receptors were taken from a woman aged 50 to 60 with active or convalescent COVID-19. The CDR3 runs from the conserved cysteine through the conserved F or W. D genes are given only for firm matches. The size entry is marked missing in some rows and otherwise reads once, few, many or a size class.

clone size	V gene	J gene	D gene	CDR3 DNA	CDR3 protein
.	TRBV30	TRBJ1-5	.	TGTGCCTTCCGCCGCGGGGGCTTTGGATATAGCAATCAGCCCCAGCATTTT	CAFRRGGFGYSNQPQHF
.	TRBV11-2	TRBJ1-1	.	TGTGCCAGCAGCTTAAGTTTCGTGGGCGGGTTGAACACTGAAGCTTTCTTT	CASSLSFVGGLNTEAFF
.	TRBV6-5	TRBJ1-1	.	TGTGCCAGCAGTTACTCAGGGACATTCAACACTGAAGCTTTCTTT	CASSYSGTFNTEAFF
many	TRBV30	TRBJ1-3	.	TGTGCCTGGAGTGTAGGACACTCTGGAAACACCATATATTTT	CAWSVGHSGNTIYF
.	TRBV28	TRBJ2-2	TRBD1	TGTGCCAGCAGGACAGGGGGAAACACCGGGGAGCTGTTTTTT	CASRTGGNTGELFF
.	TRBV6-5	TRBJ2-7	.	TGTGCCAGCAGTTACAGTCCCACGAGCTCCTACGAGCAGTACTTC	CASSYSPTSSYEQYF
.	TRBV5-6	TRBJ2-7	TRBD1	TGTGCCAGCAGCTTACCGGGACAGGGAATTTACGAGCAGTACTTC	CASSLPGQGIYEQYF
.	TRBV13	TRBJ2-1	TRBD2	TGTGCCAGCAGCTCTCTAGCGGGGGGTAACAATGAGCAGTTCTTC	CASSSLAGGNNEQFF
.	TRBV5-6	TRBJ2-3	TRBD2	TGTGCCAGCAGCTTGTTGGCGGGGGGGGTAGCAGATACGCAGTATTTT	CASSLLAGGVADTQYF
few	TRBV27	TRBJ1-4	.	TGTGCCAGCAGTTTCTTGTTTAATGAAAAACTGTTTTTT	CASSFLFNEKLFF
.	TRBV25-1	TRBJ2-1	TRBD1	TGTGCCAGCAGTGATGCAGGACAGGGCTACAATGAGCAGTTCTTC	CASSDAGQGYNEQFF
.	TRBV7-2	TRBJ1-6	.	TGTGCCAGCAGATCAGGGCTAGATGGTTCACCCCTCCACTTT	CASRSGLDGSPLHF
few	TRBV11-3	TRBJ2-2	TRBD2	TGTGCCAGCAGGCCAGGGACTAGCGGGAGATCAACCGGGGAGCTGTTTTTT	CASRPGTSGRSTGELFF
.	TRBV15	TRBJ2-1	.	TGTGCCACCAGCAGAGATAGGAGGCGGGACAATGAGCAGTTCTTC	CATSRDRRRDNEQFF
.	TRBV19	TRBJ2-1	TRBD1	TGTGCCAGTAGTGAGACAGGGGAGCCCTACAATGAGCAGTTCTTC	CASSETGEPYNEQFF
.	TRBV7-2	TRBJ2-7	TRBD1	TGTGCCAGCAGCTTATCCGGACAGGCCAGCTACGAGCAGTACTTC	CASSLSGQASYEQYF
.	TRBV2	TRBJ1-5	TRBD1	TGTGCCAGCAGTTTACGACAGGGAATACAGCCCCAGCATTTT	CASSLRQGIQPQHF
.	TRBV20-1	TRBJ1-1	.	TGCAGTGCTAGTGGCAGGGTCACTGAAGCTTTCTTT	CSASGRVTEAFF
once	TRBV5-8	TRBJ1-5	.	TGTGCCAGCAGCCGCAGGAGGGACTATAATCAGCCCCAGCATTTT	CASSRRRDYNQPQHF
.	TRBV7-9	TRBJ2-3	.	TGTGCCAGCAGTCCGGGTGTGGCTAGCACAGATACGCAGTATTTT	CASSPGVASTDTQYF
.	TRBV5-1	TRBJ2-2	.	TGCGCCAGCAGCTTGGGGGGTAGCGTGAGCACCGGGGAGCTGTTTTTT	CASSLGGSVSTGELFF
.	TRBV11-2	TRBJ2-1	.	TGTGCCAGCAGCACCCGTTTGTCCCGGGCAGTTCACAGGGTCAATGAGCAGTTCTTC	CASSTRLSRAVHRVNEQFF
.	TRBV3-1/TRBV3-2	TRBJ1-1	.	TGTGCCAGCAGCCAAGGGAGGCAGGGGCAAGCTTTCTTT	CASSQGRQGQAFF
.	TRBV7-3	TRBJ1-6	TRBD1	TGTGCCAGCAGCCCGGACAGGGTGTCACCCCTCCACTTT	CASSPDRVSPLHF
.	TRBV5-1	TRBJ2-1	TRBD2	TGCGCCAGCAGCGACGGACTAGCGGGGAAAAATGAGCAGTTCTTC	CASSDGLAGKNEQFF
.	TRBV12-3/TRBV12-4	TRBJ1-2	.	TGTGCCAGCAGCGCTGACAGGTACTATGGCTACACCTTC	CASSADRYYGYTF
few	TRBV15	TRBJ2-7	TRBD1	TGTGCCACCAGCAGAGAGTCAGGGGGCTACTACGAGCAGTACTTC	CATSRESGGYYEQYF
.	TRBV28	TRBJ2-7	TRBD1	TGTGCCAGCAGGCTGGGCGGGACAGGTTCCTACGAGCAGTACTTC	CASRLGGTGSYEQYF
.	TRBV29-1	TRBJ1-4	.	TGCAGCGTCGGGGTGGGGACTAATGAAAAACTGTTTTTT	CSVGVGTNEKLFF
once	TRBV15	TRBJ1-6	.	TGTGCCACCAGCAGAGATGAGGTAATGCTCGTGCCCCTCCACTTT	CATSRDEVMLVPLHF
.	TRBV28	TRBJ1-6	.	TGTGCCAGCAGGGGCGGACAGAGAAATTCACCCCTCCACTTT	CASRGGQRNSPLHF
few	TRBV24-1	TRBJ1-4	TRBD1	TGTGCCACCAGCAGACAGGGCCTTAATGAAAAACTGTTTTTT	CATSRQGLNEKLFF
many	TRBV19	TRBJ1-1	.	TGTGCCAGTAGTACAGGGTTAAGCACTGAAGCTTTCTTT	CASSTGLSTEAFF
.	TRBV25-1	TRBJ1-4	.	TGTGCCAGCAGAGGAGGACCCCATCTTCCCTCTAATGAAAAACTGTTTTTT	CASRGGPHLPSNEKLFF
.	TRBV5-1	TRBJ2-3	TRBD1	TGCGCCAGCGGGTCGGGGACAGGGGCAGATACGCAGTATTTT	CASGSGTGADTQYF
.	TRBV5-1	TRBJ1-6	TRBD1	TGCGCCAGCAGCTACGGGACAGGGGGTTCACCCCTCCACTTT	CASSYGTGGSPLHF
.	TRBV3-1/TRBV3-2	TRBJ1-1	TRBD1	TGTGCCAGCAGCCACACAGGGGGAGGCACTGAAGCTTTCTTT	CASSHTGGGTEAFF
.	TRBV5-1	TRBJ1-1	.	TGCGCCAGCAGCTTTGGAGAAGCTCGGGCTGAAGCTTTCTTT	CASSFGEARAEAFF
.	TRBV27	TRBJ1-4	.	TGTGCCAGCAGCGTTAACGGTGCAACTAATGAAAAACTGTTTTTT	CASSVNGATNEKLFF
.	TRBV5-1	TRBJ1-2	TRBD1	TGCGCCAGCAGCTTGGTGGCAGGGGGGCCTTTGGACTATGGCTACACCTTC	CASSLVAGGPLDYGYTF
.	TRBV19	TRBJ2-5	TRBD1	TGTGCCAGTAGTAAAGGGGACAGCCAAGAGACCCAGTACTTC	CASSKGDSQETQYF
.	TRBV19	TRBJ1-5	TRBD1	TGTGCCAGTAGTGGACAGGGTCCGAGCAATCAGCCCCAGCATTTT	CASSGQGPSNQPQHF
.	TRBV28	TRBJ2-7	TRBD2	TGTGCCAGCAGCACTAGCGGCTACGAGCAGTACTTC	CASSTSGYEQYF
.	TRBV6-5	TRBJ1-3	.	TGTGCCGTCCAACAGGTATCTGGAAACACCATATATTTT	CAVQQVSGNTIYF
.	TRBV29-1	TRBJ1-1	TRBD1	TGCAGCGTTGACCCAACCGGGACAGGGGTTGGGCACACTGAAGCTTTCTTT	CSVDPTGTGVGHTEAFF
once	TRBV5-1	TRBJ2-5	TRBD2	TGCGCCAGCAGCAAAACTAGCGCGCAAGAGACCCAGTACTTC	CASSKTSAQETQYF
.	TRBV24-1	TRBJ1-2	.	TGTGCCACCAGTGATTCCGGGTCCTTGAGGTACACCTTC	CATSDSGSLRYTF
.	TRBV7-2	TRBJ2-5	.	TGTGCCAGCAGCTTACACTTCCAAGAGACCCAGTACTTC	CASSLHFQETQYF
few	TRBV29-1	TRBJ1-2	.	TGCAGCGTTGAACGGCAGCGCTATGGCTACACCTTC	CSVERQRYGYTF
.	TRBV5-1	TRBJ2-3	.	TGCGCCAGCAGCTTGGATTCCCTCTTAGATACGCAGTATTTT	CASSLDSLLDTQYF
.	TRBV28	TRBJ2-2	TRBD2	TGTGCCAGCAAACGACCGGGACTAGCTCCCGGGGAGCTGTTTTTT	CASKRPGLAPGELFF
.	TRBV24-1	TRBJ1-2	.	TGTGCCACCAGTGCGCCCGGACAGCGGTCTAACTATGGCTACACCTTC	CATSAPGQRSNYGYTF
.	TRBV6-2/TRBV6-3	TRBJ2-6	.	TGTGCCAGCAGTTACGTCGGCGGATCCTCTGGGGCCAACGTCCTGACTTTC	CASSYVGGSSGANVLTF
.	TRBV11-2	TRBJ2-7	.	TGTGCCAGCAGCTCCCCCGCGGGGCTGAGCTCCTACGAGCAGTACTTC	CASSSPAGLSSYEQYF
few	TRBV11-2	TRBJ1-6	.	TGTGCCAGCAGCTTAGGTTTCAGGGGTGGGTCACCCCTCCACTTT	CASSLGFRGGSPLHF
once	TRBV27	TRBJ1-5	TRBD1	TGTGCCAGCAGTTTAAAACAGGGGCTCCAGCCCCAGCATTTT	CASSLKQGLQPQHF
.	TRBV6-5	TRBJ1-1	.	TGTGCCAGCAGTTACGCGGCAGCCCAGAACACTGAAGCTTTCTTT	CASSYAAAQNTEAFF
.	TRBV11-2	TRBJ1-1	.	TGTGCCAGCAGCTTAGGCGGGACGGGCACTGAAGCTTTCTTT	CASSLGGTGTEAFF
once	TRBV6-1	TRBJ2-7	TRBD1	TGTGCCAGCAGTGAAGCGCTCAGGGGGCCCTACGAGCAGTACTTC	CASSEALRGPYEQYF